The 12 T cell receptor beta chains presented below share a single source sample, sequenced in a study of cytomegalovirus exposure and HLA in healthy donors. Both 60 Vbeta primers and 13 Jbeta primers went into the PCR. Clones were read by immunoSEQ multiplex PCR, and TCRdb kept only the in-frame ones, dropping some. This sample carries approximately 120,000 clones, with over 2% going to the ten biggest clones. Sequenced sample: PBMCs. All receptors derive from a man aged 35-49 years in good health and CMV-seronegative.

The chain carries TRBV2 and TRBJ2-3; D may be TRBD1 (5 bases). The germline V and J ends were trimmed by 11 bases and 5 bases, with 11 bases remaining between them. The CDR3 covers 11 residues. CDR1 and CDR2 (germline): SNHLY, FYNNEI. CDR3 in DNA: TGTGCCCGACAGACCGGAGATACGCAGTATTTT. This codes for CARQTGDTQYF.

The V call is TRBV18, the J call TRBJ1-5, with 9 bases fitting TRBD1. This CDR3 spans 15 amino acids. V shed 0 bases and J 9 bases; nucleotides not matched to a gene: 6. CDR1 is KGHSH and CDR2 is LQKENI in the germline V gene. The DNA of the CDR3 is TGTGCCAGCTCACCACCAGGGACAGGGATTCTGCCCCAGCATTTT. Its protein is CASSPPGTGILPQHF.

CDR3 sequence reads: CASSLSLGAEETQYF. The CDR3 nucleotides read TGCGCCAGCAGCTTAAGTTTAGGGGCAGAAGAGACCCAGTACTTC. The V and J genes are TRBV5-1 and TRBJ2-5, with D perhaps TRBD1 (5 bases). The ends were cut back, 2 bases at V and 3 bases at J, with 14 bases in the middle. Germline V gene lookup returns CDR1 SGHRS and CDR2 YFSETQ. There are 15 residues in the CDR3.

The chain joins TRBV5-1 to TRBJ2-1; 8 nucleotides align to TRBD2. This CDR3 contains 17 residues. The junction had 12 bases not matched to a gene; V was cut back by 0 bases and J by 7 bases. Germline values: CDR1 SGHRS, CDR2 YFSETQ. The CDR3: CASSLVMGREEMNEQFF. The CDR3 nucleotides are TGCGCCAGCAGCTTGGTAATGGGGCGGGAGGAAATGAATGAGCAGTTCTTC.

Concerning this clone itself: The germline gene is not matched at one end of the junction; a read error may be the cause. V gene TRBV7-7 combines with J gene TRBJ2-1; 9 nucleotides match TRBD1. The CDR3 is 17 residues long. Germline assignment: CDR1 SSHAT and CDR2 FNYEAQ (reference sequence). In DNA form, the CDR3 reads TGTGCTAGCAGCCCGAGGGCTGACAGGGGGGCCTACAATGAGCAGTTCTTC. Its translation: CASSPRADRGAYNEQFF.

V and J are TRBV5-1 and TRBJ2-1, with D possibly matching TRBD2 (6 bases). Germline V lookup: CDR1 SGHRS, CDR2 YFSETQ. V was cut by 0 bases and J by 3 bases, with 10 bases left in between. CDR3 length equals 15 residues. CDR3 nucleotide sequence: TGCGCCAGCAGCTTGGAGTTGGGACTCTACAATGAGCAGTTCTTC. This codes for CASSLELGLYNEQFF.

J is TRBJ1-4 and V is TRBV30, with 9 positions matching TRBD1. Losses at the gene ends were 7 bases for V and 7 bases for J; bases not matched to a gene: 13. Germline V CDR1 and CDR2: GTSNPN, SVGIG (reference sequence). The CDR3 is made up of 15 amino acids. CDR3 residues: CASRWTGTGTEKLFF. DNA for the CDR3: TGTGCCTCCAGGTGGACCGGGACAGGGACTGAAAAACTGTTTTTT.

The rearrangement uses TRBV28 and TRBJ1-2; TRBD1 aligns across 11 bases. The junction had 15 bases not matched to a gene; V was cut back by 4 bases and J by 5 bases. The CDR3 loop spans 18 amino acids. The germline CDR1 and CDR2 sequences are MDHEN and SYDVKM. The CDR3 region has the DNA TGTGCCAGCAGTTCGTTGGGGACAGGGGGGTTCCAGGGGTATGGCTACACCTTC. This translates into CASSSLGTGGFQGYGYTF.

The chain carries TRBV5-6 and TRBJ2-1; 12 positions match TRBD2. This CDR3 contains 18 residues. Germline V CDR1 and CDR2: SGHDT, YYEEEE. The V segment lost 1 base and the J segment 2 bases; nucleotides outside the gene matches: 7. As DNA, the CDR3 is TGTGCCAGCAGCTTGTGGCGGCTAGCGGGAGGGCCCTACAATGAGCAGTTCTTC. Residues: CASSLWRLAGGPYNEQFF.

The chain combines TRBV5-1 with TRBJ1-2; D may be TRBD1 (6 bases). V lost 4 bases to trimming and J lost 10 bases, with 23 bases between them. CDR3 length: 15 amino acids. Germline V gene lookup returns CDR1 SGHRS and CDR2 YFSETQ. Here the CDR3 DNA reads TGCGCCAGCAGCCCTGGTGGGACATCGGACCCAGACTACACCTTC. The encoded protein is CASSPGGTSDPDYTF.

The V call is TRBV18, the J call TRBJ2-5; tentative D call: TRBD1 (5 bases). This CDR3 has 13 amino acids. The V gene lost 4 bases and the J gene lost 0 bases, with 6 bases spanning the gap. The V gene's germline CDR1 is KGHSH and CDR2 LQKENI. CDR3: CASSQTDQETQYF. DNA of the CDR3: TGTGCCAGCTCACAGACAGACCAAGAGACCCAGTACTTC. Full variable domain (remainder filled in from reference TRBV18 and TRBJ2-5): NAGVMQNPRHLVRRRGQEARLRCSPMKGHSHVYWYRQLPEEGLKFMVYLQKENIIDESGMPKERFSAEFPKEGPSILRIQQVVRGDSAAYFCASSQTDQETQYFGPGTRLLVL.

The chain couples TRBV7-6 to TRBJ1-1; maybe TRBD1 (6 bases). The CDR3 runs to 14 residues. Trimming took 1 base from V and 0 from J, leaving 6 bases between them. CDR1 and CDR2 (germline): SGHVS, FNYEAQ. CDR3 region: CASSLGQVNTEAFF. The CDR3, as DNA: TGTGCCAGCAGCTTAGGACAGGTGAACACTGAAGCTTTCTTT.